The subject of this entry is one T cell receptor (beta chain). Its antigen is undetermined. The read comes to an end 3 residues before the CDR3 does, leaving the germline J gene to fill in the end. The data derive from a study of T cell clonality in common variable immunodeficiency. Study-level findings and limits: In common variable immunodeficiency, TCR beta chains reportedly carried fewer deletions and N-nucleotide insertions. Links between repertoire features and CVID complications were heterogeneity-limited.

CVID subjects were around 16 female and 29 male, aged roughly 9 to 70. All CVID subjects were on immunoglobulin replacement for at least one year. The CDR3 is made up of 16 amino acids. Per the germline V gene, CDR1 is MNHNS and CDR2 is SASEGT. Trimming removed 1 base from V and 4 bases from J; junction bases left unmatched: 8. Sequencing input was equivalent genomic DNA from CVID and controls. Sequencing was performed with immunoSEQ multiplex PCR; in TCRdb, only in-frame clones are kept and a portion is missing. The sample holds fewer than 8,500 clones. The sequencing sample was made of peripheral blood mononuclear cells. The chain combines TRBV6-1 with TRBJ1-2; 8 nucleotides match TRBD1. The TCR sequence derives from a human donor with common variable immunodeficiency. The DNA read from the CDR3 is TGTGCCAGCAGTGAAGGACAGGGGTGGAAAAGCTATGGC. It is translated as CASSEGQGWKSYG. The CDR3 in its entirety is CASSEGQGWKSYGYTF.